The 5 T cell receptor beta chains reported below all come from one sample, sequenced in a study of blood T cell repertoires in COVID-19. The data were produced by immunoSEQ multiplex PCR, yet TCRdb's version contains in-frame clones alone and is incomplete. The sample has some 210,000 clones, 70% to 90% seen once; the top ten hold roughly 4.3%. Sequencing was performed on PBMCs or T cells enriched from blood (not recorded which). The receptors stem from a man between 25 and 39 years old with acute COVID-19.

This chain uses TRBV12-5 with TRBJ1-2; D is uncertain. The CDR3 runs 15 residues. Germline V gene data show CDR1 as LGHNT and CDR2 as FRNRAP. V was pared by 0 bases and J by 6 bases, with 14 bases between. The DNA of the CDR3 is TGTGCTAGTGGTTTGGTACCAGTAGAGGTAAATGGCTACACCTTC. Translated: CASGLVPVEVNGYTF.

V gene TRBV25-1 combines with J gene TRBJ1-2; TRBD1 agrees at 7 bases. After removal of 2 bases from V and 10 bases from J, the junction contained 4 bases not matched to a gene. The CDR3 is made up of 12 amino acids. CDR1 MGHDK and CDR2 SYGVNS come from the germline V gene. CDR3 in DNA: TGTGCCAGCAGTGAACGAACAGGGGTCTACACCTTC. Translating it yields CASSERTGVYTF.

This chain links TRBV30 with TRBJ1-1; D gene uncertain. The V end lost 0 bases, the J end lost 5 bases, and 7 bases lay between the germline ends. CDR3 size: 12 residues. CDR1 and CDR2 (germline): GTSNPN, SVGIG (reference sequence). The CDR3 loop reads CAWSVLGTEAFF. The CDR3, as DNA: TGTGCCTGGAGTGTACTAGGGACTGAAGCTTTCTTT. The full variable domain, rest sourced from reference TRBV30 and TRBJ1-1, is SQTIHQWPATLVQPVGSPLSLECTVEGTSNPNLYWYRQAAGRGLQLLFYSVGIGQISSEVPQNLSASRPQDRQFILSSKKLLLSDSGFYLCAWSVLGTEAFFGQGTRLTVV.

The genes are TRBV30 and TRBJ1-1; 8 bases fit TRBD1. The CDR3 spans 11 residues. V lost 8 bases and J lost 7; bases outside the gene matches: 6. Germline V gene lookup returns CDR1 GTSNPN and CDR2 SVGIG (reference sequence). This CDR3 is CARRDRYEAFF. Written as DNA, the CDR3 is TGTGCCCGGCGGGACAGGTATGAAGCTTTCTTT.

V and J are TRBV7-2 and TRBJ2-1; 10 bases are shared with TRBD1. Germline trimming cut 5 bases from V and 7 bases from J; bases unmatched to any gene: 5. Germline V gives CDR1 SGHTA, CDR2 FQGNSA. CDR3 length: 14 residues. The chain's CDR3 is CASSMGQGQNEQFF. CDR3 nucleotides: TGTGCCAGCAGCATGGGACAGGGGCAAAATGAGCAGTTCTTC.